This entry describes one T cell receptor (beta chain). Its specificity is unknown. This sample stems from a study of cytomegalovirus exposure and HLA in healthy donors. Study-level information: An earlier analysis found 117 million unique TCR beta sequences from roughly 170 million T cells.

Broader study findings: It was reportedly the case that the classifier diagnosed cytomegalovirus status with high specificity and sensitivity. Later analysis revealed greater clonal expansion in HLA-associated TCR beta chains than in equally common others. Analyses of presence/absence relied on an assumption of roughly uniform sequencing depth across donors.

The CDR3 length is 14 residues. Per germline, CDR1 SNHLY and CDR2 FYNNEI. V shed 7 bases and J 9 bases; nucleotides not matched to a gene: 14. The PCR employed 60 Vbeta primers together with 13 Jbeta primers. Profiling relied on immunoSEQ multiplex PCR, and the TCRdb table lists in-frame clones only, not all of them. The table records 95,000 to 100,000 clones, roughly three quarters of them present only once. The receptor comes from a woman in her sixties in good health and CMV-seropositive. The chain combines TRBV2 with TRBJ2-7; TRBD1 matches at 8 bases. The specimen sequenced was PBMCs. CDR3 in amino acids: CASMGTGTYVGQYF. The CDR3 DNA reads as TGTGCCAGCATGGGGACAGGAACCTACGTTGGGCAGTACTTC.